Below are 19 T cell receptor beta chains sequenced from a single sample in a study of CD8+ T cells in alopecia areata. Extraction and reverse transcription of RNA yielded cDNA as the sequencing template. The repertoire was sequenced with immunoSEQ multiplex PCR; TCRdb's copy has only in-frame clones and lacks some. The table lists 65,000 to 100,000 clones, roughly 51% of them singletons, with approximately 5.7% in the top ten. Input material: NKG2D-high CD8+ T cells sorted from blood. The source is a human donor with alopecia areata.

The chain uses TRBV30 and TRBJ2-7; 8 bases agree with TRBD1. With 5 bases clipped from V and 2 bases from J, the junction kept 5 bases outside the gene matches. The CDR3 loop spans 13 amino acids. CDR1 GTSNPN and CDR2 SVGIG come from the germline V gene (reference sequence). CDR3 sequence reads: CAWEGQATYEQYF. CDR3 nucleotides: TGTGCCTGGGAGGGACAGGCAACCTACGAGCAGTACTTC.

CDR3 coding DNA: TGTGCCAGCAGCCATTCAGAGGGGCAGTACTTC. Protein: CASSHSEGQYF. The rearrangement joins TRBV7-8 to TRBJ2-7; D possibly corresponds to TRBD2 (5 bases). Looked up from germline, CDR1 is SGHVS and CDR2 is FQNEAQ. V was clipped by 5 bases and J by 9 bases, with 11 bases between them. The CDR3 has 11 residues.

The V call is TRBV9, the J call TRBJ1-1, with D possibly TRBD1 on 5 matching bases. Trimming took 3 bases from V and 2 from J, leaving 8 bases between them. The CDR3 is 13 residues long. Germline V gene data show CDR1 as SGDLS and CDR2 as YYNGEE. The CDR3 loop is CASSGGVNTEAFF. The DNA for the CDR3 is TGTGCCAGCAGCGGAGGGGTAAACACTGAAGCTTTCTTT. Full variable domain (missing parts from reference TRBV9 and TRBJ1-1): DSGVTQTPKHLITATGQRVTLRCSPRSGDLSVYWYQQSLDQGLQFLIQYYNGEERAKGNILERFSAQQFPDLHSELNLSSLELGDSALYFCASSGGVNTEAFFGQGTRLTVV.

This chain uses TRBV27 with TRBJ2-6; 7 bases align to TRBD2. V trimming: 5 bases; J trimming: 2 bases; junction bases outside the gene matches: 3. This CDR3 has 15 amino acids. Germline CDR1 MNHEY, CDR2 SMNVEV (reference sequence). CDR3 amino acids: CASSHRGAGANVLTF. In nucleotides, the CDR3 is TGTGCCAGCAGTCACCGGGGGGCTGGGGCCAACGTCCTGACTTTC.

The rearrangement uses TRBV5-6 and TRBJ2-1, with 10 bases that match TRBD2. The CDR3 loop spans 16 amino acids. Germline CDR1 reads SGHDT; CDR2 reads YYEEEE. V lost 0 bases, J lost 8 bases, and 8 bases stayed unmatched. The CDR3 sequence: CASSLAWVAGGDEQFF. The DNA of the CDR3 is TGTGCCAGCAGCTTGGCGTGGGTAGCGGGAGGCGATGAGCAGTTCTTC.

The chain uses TRBV28 and TRBJ2-2; the D gene is possibly TRBD1 (5 bases). CDR1 and CDR2 (germline): MDHEN, SYDVKM. This CDR3 is built from 13 residues. Trimming removed 7 bases from V and 9 bases from J, with 15 bases in between. CDR3 protein: CASTLSRARELFF. The CDR3 nucleotides are TGTGCCAGCACGCTATCCAGGGCTCGGGAGCTGTTTTTT.

In its sample, this clone was seen a few times. This chain joins TRBV28 and TRBJ1-1, with D uncertain. CDR3 length equals 16 residues. The V and J ends lost 5 bases and 1 base respectively, with 17 bases between them. Per germline, CDR1 MDHEN and CDR2 SYDVKM. The DNA of the CDR3 is TGTGCCAGCAGTCCCCTCCTCGGACCGAGGAACACTGAAGCTTTCTTT. Translated: CASSPLLGPRNTEAFF. Full variable domain (rest looked up from reference TRBV28 and TRBJ1-1): DVKVTQSSRYLVKRTGEKVFLECVQDMDHENMFWYRQDPGLGLRLIYFSYDVKMKEKGDIPEGYSVSREKKERFSLILESASTNQTSMYLCASSPLLGPRNTEAFFGQGTRLTVV.

This clone appeared a few times. The chain is built from TRBV4-2 and TRBJ1-1; D gene ambiguous. Germline V gene data show CDR1 as LGHNA and CDR2 as YNFKEQ. This CDR3 region has 19 residues. The V end lost 1 base, the J end lost 1 base, and 22 bases lay between the germline ends. The CDR3 reads CASSQVIVVSGEGNTEAFF. In DNA form, the CDR3 reads TGTGCCAGCAGCCAAGTAATTGTTGTGAGCGGGGAAGGGAACACTGAAGCTTTCTTT.

The V gene is TRBV30, the J gene TRBJ1-1; D uncertain. The V and J ends lost 4 bases and 1 base respectively, with 13 bases between them. The CDR3 extends over 14 amino acids. The germline CDR1 and CDR2 sequences are GTSNPN and SVGIG (reference sequence). Here the CDR3 reads CAWISPSPNTEAFF. The DNA for the CDR3 is TGTGCCTGGATCTCCCCATCTCCGAACACTGAAGCTTTCTTT.

This clone was seen a few times. The rearrangement joins TRBV2 to TRBJ2-7; TRBD2 aligns across 7 bases. The CDR3 runs to 14 residues. The V gene's germline CDR1 is SNHLY and CDR2 FYNNEI. Trimming cost V 7 bases and J 3 bases; bases outside gene matches: 9. The CDR3 bases are TGTGCCAGCATCACGAGCGGGGCGTTCTACGAGCAGTACTTC. This sequence encodes CASITSGAFYEQYF.

The chain employs TRBV11-2 and TRBJ2-7, with TRBD1 identical over 9 bases. This CDR3 has 14 amino acids. Trimming removed 5 bases from V and 3 bases from J; junction bases left unmatched: 5. Germline assignment: CDR1 SGHAT and CDR2 FQNNGV. The CDR3, as DNA: TGTGCCAGCAGCGGGGACAGGGATATCTACGAGCAGTACTTC. Translation: CASSGDRDIYEQYF.

This clone showed up just a few times. The CDR3 DNA sequence: TGTGCCAGCATTGGGGGTCTAGCGGGGATGAGCTCCTACAATGAGCAGTTCTTC. Amino acid sequence: CASIGGLAGMSSYNEQFF. The V call is TRBV27, the J call TRBJ2-1; 9 bases match TRBD2. With V trimmed by 7 bases and J by 0 bases, 13 bases remained unmatched. The CDR3 has 18 residues. Germline V gene lookup returns CDR1 MNHEY and CDR2 SMNVEV (reference sequence).

V and J are TRBV5-1 and TRBJ2-3; TRBD1 aligns across 8 bases. Germline values: CDR1 SGHRS, CDR2 YFSETQ. The CDR3 contains 16 residues. The trim removed 0 bases at V and 2 bases at J, leaving 5 bases unmatched. The CDR3 here is CASSLVQGGFTDTQYF. The CDR3 DNA reads TGCGCCAGCAGCTTGGTACAGGGGGGCTTCACAGATACGCAGTATTTT.

This chain joins TRBV15 and TRBJ2-3, with TRBD2 matching 9 bases. Per germline, CDR1 LNHNV and CDR2 YYDKDF (reference sequence). V lost 7 bases to trimming and J lost 3 bases; unmatched junction nucleotides: 2. This CDR3 is built from 13 residues. The CDR3 bases are TGTGCCACCAATAGCGGGAGAACAGATACGCAGTATTTT. It yields the protein CATNSGRTDTQYF.

This rearrangement joins TRBV27 to TRBJ2-3; D is perhaps TRBD1 or TRBD2 (5 bases each). With 6 bases removed from V and 4 bases from J, the gap between germline ends came to 8 bases. The CDR3 is 12 amino acids. CDR1 is MNHEY, CDR2 SMNVEV, per germline (reference sequence). In DNA form, the CDR3 reads TGTGCCAGCAGCGGGGCGGCAGATACGCAGTATTTT. Encoded protein: CASSGAADTQYF.

J is TRBJ2-1 and V is TRBV30; D gene uncertain. The CDR3 runs 14 residues. Deletions cut 4 bases from V and 4 bases from J, with 14 bases between. Germline loops: CDR1 GTSNPN, CDR2 SVGIG (reference sequence). As DNA, the CDR3 is TGTGCCTGGACCATTCCCGTTCCGTACAATGAGCAGTTCTTC. Protein product: CAWTIPVPYNEQFF.

J is TRBJ2-3 and V is TRBV29-1; tentatively, D is TRBD2 (5 bases). V was clipped by 5 bases and J by 4 bases, with 7 bases between them. This CDR3 is built from 11 residues. Germline V gives CDR1 SQVTM, CDR2 ANQGSEA. The CDR3 reads CSVPGADTQYF. The CDR3 region has the DNA TGCAGCGTTCCCGGGGCAGATACGCAGTATTTT.

CDR3 DNA: TGTGCCAGCGGTGGGACTGTCTCCTACAATGAGCAGTTCTTC. Translating gives CASGGTVSYNEQFF. V and J are TRBV28 and TRBJ2-1; a possible D gene is TRBD2 (6 bases). The germline V gene encodes CDR1 MDHEN and CDR2 SYDVKM. The CDR3 extends over 14 amino acids. V was trimmed by 8 bases and J by 0 bases, leaving 11 bases between them. Complete variable domain (other parts from reference TRBV28 and TRBJ2-1): DVKVTQSSRYLVKRTGEKVFLECVQDMDHENMFWYRQDPGLGLRLIYFSYDVKMKEKGDIPEGYSVSREKKERFSLILESASTNQTSMYLCASGGTVSYNEQFFGPGTRLTVL.

This chain connects TRBV27 to TRBJ2-7; 11 nucleotides agree with TRBD2. V was clipped by 3 bases and J by 0 bases; unmatched bases: 4. In germline, CDR1 is MNHEY, CDR2 SMNVEV (reference sequence). This CDR3 contains 16 residues. The CDR3 DNA follows: TGTGCCAGCAGTTTTAAGGGACTAGCGGCCTCCTACGAGCAGTACTTC. This sequence encodes CASSFKGLAASYEQYF.